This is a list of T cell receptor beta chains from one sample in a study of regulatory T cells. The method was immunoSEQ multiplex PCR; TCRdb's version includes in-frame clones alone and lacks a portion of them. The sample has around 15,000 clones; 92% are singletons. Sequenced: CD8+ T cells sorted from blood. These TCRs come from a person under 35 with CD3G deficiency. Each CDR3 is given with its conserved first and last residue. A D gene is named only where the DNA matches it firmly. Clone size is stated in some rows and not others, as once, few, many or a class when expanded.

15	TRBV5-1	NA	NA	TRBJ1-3	TGCGCCAGCAGCTTCGGGATAGTCTCTGGAAACACCATATATTTT	CASSFGIVSGNTIYF
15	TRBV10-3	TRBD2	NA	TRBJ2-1	TGTGCCATCAGTGAGGCGGGGAGGGAATACAATGAGCAGTTCTTC	CAISEAGREYNEQFF
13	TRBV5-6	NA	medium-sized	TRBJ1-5	TGTGCCAGCAGCTTGGGTGCCGGTCAGCCCCAGCATTTT	CASSLGAGQPQHF
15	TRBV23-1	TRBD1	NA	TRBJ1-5	TGCGCCAGCAGTCAACGGGGACAGATCAATCAGCCCCAGCATTTT	CASSQRGQINQPQHF
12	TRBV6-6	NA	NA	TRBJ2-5	TGTGCCAGCAGAAGGCGGGGAGAGACCCAGTACTTC	CASRRRGETQYF
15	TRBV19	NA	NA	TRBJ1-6	TGTGCCAGTAGTTGGTCGGCCGGGTTCGGTTCACCCCTCCACTTT	CASSWSAGFGSPLHF
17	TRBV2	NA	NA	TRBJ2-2	TGTGCCAGCAGTGACGACGGGGAAGGCGCGAACACCGGGGAGCTGTTTTTT	CASSDDGEGANTGELFF
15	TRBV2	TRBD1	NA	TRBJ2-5	TGTGCCAGCAGTGCCCACAGGGGGGCGGGAGAGACCCAGTACTTC	CASSAHRGAGETQYF
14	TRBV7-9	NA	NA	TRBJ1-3	TGTGCCAGCAGCTCACCTATTACTGGAAACACCATATATTTT	CASSSPITGNTIYF
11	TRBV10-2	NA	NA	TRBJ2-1	TGCGCCAGCAGTGAGGGGTATGAGCAGTTCTTC	CASSEGYEQFF
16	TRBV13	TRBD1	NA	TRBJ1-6	TGTGCCAGCAGCTTCTACAGGGGATTCCCCCATTCACCCCTCCACTTT	CASSFYRGFPHSPLHF
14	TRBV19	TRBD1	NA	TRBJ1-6	TGTGCCAGTAGTATCCAGGGGGGCAATTCACCCCTCCACTTT	CASSIQGGNSPLHF
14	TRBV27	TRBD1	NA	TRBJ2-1	TGTGCCAGCAGTTTCGGGACAGGCTACAATGAGCAGTTCTTC	CASSFGTGYNEQFF
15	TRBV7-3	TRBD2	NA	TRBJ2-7	TGTGCCAGCAGCCGCAGACTAGCGGGTCAGCTCGAGCAGTACTTC	CASSRRLAGQLEQYF
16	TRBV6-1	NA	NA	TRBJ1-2	TGTGCCAGCAGTGATAATCGGATAGTGGGACCGGTTGGCTACACCTTC	CASSDNRIVGPVGYTF
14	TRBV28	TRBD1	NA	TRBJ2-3	TGTGCCAGCAGTTTTGACAGGGGGTCAGATACGCAGTATTTT	CASSFDRGSDTQYF
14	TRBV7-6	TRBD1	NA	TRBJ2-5	TGTGCCAGCAGCCCGGGACAGGGGGAAGAGACCCAGTACTTC	CASSPGQGEETQYF
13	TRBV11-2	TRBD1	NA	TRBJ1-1	TGTGCCAGCAGCATAAGTACAGGGGTTGAGGCTTTCTTT	CASSISTGVEAFF
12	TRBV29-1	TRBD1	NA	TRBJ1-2	TGCAGCGCCCCGACAGGGGCCTATGGCTACACCTTC	CSAPTGAYGYTF
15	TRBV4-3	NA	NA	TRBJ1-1	TGCGCCAGCAGCCAAGATCCAGGGGCCAATACTGAAGCTTTCTTT	CASSQDPGANTEAFF
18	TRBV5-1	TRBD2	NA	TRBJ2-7	TGCGCCAGCAGCTTGGCCAGACTAGCGGGCGTCAAATCCTACGAGCAGTACTTC	CASSLARLAGVKSYEQYF
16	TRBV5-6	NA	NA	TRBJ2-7	TGTGCCAGCAGCCAGTTGCCCCGGGACACCGACTACGAGCAGTACTTC	CASSQLPRDTDYEQYF
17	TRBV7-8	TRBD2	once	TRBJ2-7	TGTGCCAGCAGCTTAGCGGGGACGGGAGGCCCGCTCGACGAGCAGTACTTC	CASSLAGTGGPLDEQYF
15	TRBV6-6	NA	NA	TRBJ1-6	TGTGCCAGCAGTTATTCGCTGGATCGGCGCTCACCCCTCCACTTT	CASSYSLDRRSPLHF
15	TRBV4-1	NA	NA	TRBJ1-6	TGCGCCAGCAGCCAAGATGGGGCGGATAATTCACCCCTCCACTTT	CASSQDGADNSPLHF
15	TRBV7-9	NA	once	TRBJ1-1	TGTGCCAGCAGCTTTTCAGGCCCCATGAACACTGAAGCTTTCTTT	CASSFSGPMNTEAFF
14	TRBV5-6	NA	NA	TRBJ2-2	TGTGCCAGCAGCTTGTTACTAGCCCCCGGGGAGCTGTTTTTT	CASSLLLAPGELFF
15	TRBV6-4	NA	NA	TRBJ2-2	TGTGCCAGCAGCGAGACGGCCGCGAACACCGGGGAGCTGTTTTTT	CASSETAANTGELFF
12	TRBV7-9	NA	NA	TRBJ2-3	TGTGCCAGCATGGGCATGGCAGATACGCAGTATTTT	CASMGMADTQYF
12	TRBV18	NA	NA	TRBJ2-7	TGTGCCAGCTCTGAGATCTCCACCGAGCAGTACTTC	CASSEISTEQYF
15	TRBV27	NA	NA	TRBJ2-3	TGTGCCAGCAGTTTCGCAGGGGCCCTCACAGATACGCAGTATTTT	CASSFAGALTDTQYF
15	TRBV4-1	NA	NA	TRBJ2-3	TGCGCCAGCAGCCGCGAAGAGCGGGTCACAGATACGCAGTATTTT	CASSREERVTDTQYF
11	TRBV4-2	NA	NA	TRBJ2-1	TGTGCCAGCAGCCTAGGACTTGAGCAGTTCTTC	CASSLGLEQFF
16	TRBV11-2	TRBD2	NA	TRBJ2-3	TGTGCCAGCAGCGAGACTAGCGGGAGGGCCACAGATACGCAGTATTTT	CASSETSGRATDTQYF
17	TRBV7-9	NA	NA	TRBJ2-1	TGTGCCAGCAGCTTAGCTCGGCTGAGGGACTTCCCCAATGAGCAGTTCTTC	CASSLARLRDFPNEQFF
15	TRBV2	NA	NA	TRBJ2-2	TGTGCCAGCAGTGAAGGCCCGGAGGTCACCGGGGAGCTGTTTTTT	CASSEGPEVTGELFF
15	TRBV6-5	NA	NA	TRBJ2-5	TGTGCCAGCAGTCCCTTCTTAAACAATTGGGAGACCCAGTACTTC	CASSPFLNNWETQYF
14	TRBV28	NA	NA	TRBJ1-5	TGTGCCAGCAGTTTCCAGATTAGCAATCAGCCCCAGCATTTT	CASSFQISNQPQHF
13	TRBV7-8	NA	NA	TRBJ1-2	TGTGCCAGCAGCTTCGGGGTAGGGAATGGCTACACCTTC	CASSFGVGNGYTF
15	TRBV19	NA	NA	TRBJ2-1	TGTGCCAGTAGTATCCCAGGGGGGGATCGAAATGAGCAGTTCTTC	CASSIPGGDRNEQFF
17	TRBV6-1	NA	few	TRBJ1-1	TGTGCCAGCAGTGAAAGCGCAGGGTTTGCAGGAGGGACTGAAGCTTTCTTT	CASSESAGFAGGTEAFF
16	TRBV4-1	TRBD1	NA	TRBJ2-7	TGCGCCAGCAGCCAAGATACCGGACAGGGCAGCTACGAGCAGTACTTC	CASSQDTGQGSYEQYF
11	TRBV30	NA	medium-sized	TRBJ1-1	TGTGCCTGGGCGGTGAACACTGAAGCTTTCTTT	CAWAVNTEAFF
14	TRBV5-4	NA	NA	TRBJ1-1	TGTGCCAGCAGTAGCCCAGGGGCGAACACTGAAGCTTTCTTT	CASSSPGANTEAFF
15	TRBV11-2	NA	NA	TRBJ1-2	TGTGCCAGCAGCTTAGCATTTCGGGGGGCTGACGGCTACACCTTC	CASSLAFRGADGYTF
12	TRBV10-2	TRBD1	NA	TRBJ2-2	TGCGCCAGCAGCTACAGGGGCGGGGAGCTGTTTTTT	CASSYRGGELFF
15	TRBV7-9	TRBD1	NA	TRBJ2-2	TGTGCCAGCAGCCCCCTCCAGGGGGCGGACGGGGAGCTGTTTTTT	CASSPLQGADGELFF
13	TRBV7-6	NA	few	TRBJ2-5	TGTGCCAGCAGCTTAGCGCCATGGGAGACCCAGTACTTC	CASSLAPWETQYF
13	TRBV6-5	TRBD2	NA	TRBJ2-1	TGTGCCAGCAGTTACTCGAGACTAGCGGGGGGGGTCTTC	CASSYSRLAGGVF
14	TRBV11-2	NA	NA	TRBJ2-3	TGTGCCAGCAGCTTAGCGGTAGGCACAGATACGCAGTATTTT	CASSLAVGTDTQYF
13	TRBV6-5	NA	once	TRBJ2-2	TGTGCCAGCAGTTACGGCGGACTTTCCGAGCTGTTTTTT	CASSYGGLSELFF
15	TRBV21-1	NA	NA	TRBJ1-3	TGTGCCAGCAGCACCCCGGACAACTCTGGAAACACCATATATTTT	CASSTPDNSGNTIYF
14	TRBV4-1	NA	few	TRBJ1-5	TGCGCCAGCAGCCGGGCGGGGGTCAGGCAGCCCCAGCATTTT	CASSRAGVRQPQHF
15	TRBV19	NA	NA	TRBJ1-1	TGTGCCAGTAGTATACGGAGGGAGGTGATGGATGAAGCTTTCTTT	CASSIRREVMDEAFF
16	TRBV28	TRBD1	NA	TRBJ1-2	TGTGCCAGCAGTTCAATCCCCCCGGACAGGGTAAATGGCTACACCTTC	CASSSIPPDRVNGYTF
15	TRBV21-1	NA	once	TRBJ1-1	TGTGCCAGCAGCCTACACGGGACACGGAACACTGAAGCTTTCTTT	CASSLHGTRNTEAFF
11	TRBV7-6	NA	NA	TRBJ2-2	TGTGCCAGCAGCTTAACCGGGGAGCTGTTTTTT	CASSLTGELFF